This T cell receptor (beta chain) is from a study of CD8+CD57+ T cells in acquired aplastic anemia. CDR3 and TCR beta VDJ profiling relied on genomic DNA as the template. One entry per CDR3 protein results from TCRdb running MiXCR on the reads. Of some 120,000 distinct CDR3 sequences in the sample, 40% were seen once. Germline CDR1 and CDR2: DFQATT and SNEGSKA (reference sequence). Trimming pared 5 bases from V and 6 bases from J, leaving 16 bases between. The CDR3 spans 14 residues. It was patients with CD8+CD57+ cell expansion by flow cytometry who were chosen for sequencing. Severe acquired aplastic anemia was present in all patients. Sampling of blood occurred while the patients had still received no therapy. As regards this clonotype: It may be a read error: a sequence one base away is much more abundant.

Sequencing used sorted CD4+, CD8+, or CD8+CD57+ T cells (not recorded which) from PBMCs. V is TRBV20-1 and J is TRBJ2-2; no clear D gene. This receptor was identified in a human donor with aplastic anemia. CDR3 coding DNA: TGCAGTGCTTCTGACGGACCGGGCGCCGGGGAGCTGTTTTTT. Encoded protein: CSASDGPGAGELFF.